Listed below are T cell receptor beta chains from one sample, sequenced in a study of T cells in Graves' hyperthyroidism and ophthalmopathy. TCRdb independently ran MiXCR on the multiplex PCR reads; one entry per CDR3 protein. Counted here are about 180,000 distinct CDR3 sequences, approximately 15% occurring once; the ten biggest clones make up 25% to 35%. The sequenced material came from blood. The source is a woman aged 45-60 years with Graves' hyperthyroidism. Both conserved end residues are part of each CDR3. D genes are given only for firm matches. Part of the rows lack a size; the others show once, few, many or a class for expanded clones.

many	TRBD1	TRBV3-1	TRBJ1-5	TGTGCCAGCAGCCGTTACAGGGGGAGTCAGCCCCAGCATTTT	CASSRYRGSQPQHF
few	NA	TRBV10-1	TRBJ1-1	TGCGCCAGATCGAAGGGGGTAATGAACACTGAAGCTTTCTTT	CARSKGVMNTEAFF
many	NA	TRBV20-1	TRBJ1-1	TGCAGTGCTCGAAACAGGGTCTCGAACACTGAAGCTTTCTTT	CSARNRVSNTEAFF
NA	NA	TRBV28	TRBJ2-7	TGTGCCAGCAGTAACTCACTCTCCTACGAGCAGTACTTC	CASSNSLSYEQYF
many	NA	TRBV12-5	TRBJ1-1	TGTGCTAGTGGTTTGGAGGGTGGCAGGTTGGGAGCTTTCTTT	CASGLEGGRLGAFF
NA	TRBD2	TRBV9	TRBJ2-1	TGTGCCAGCAGCGCCACCGGGACTAGGGGATTCGTTGAGCAGTTCTTC	CASSATGTRGFVEQFF
many	TRBD1	TRBV7-2	TRBJ2-5	TGTGCCAGCAGCTTCGGACAGGCGGTCGTGGAGACCCAGTACTTC	CASSFGQAVVETQYF
many	NA	TRBV28	TRBJ1-5	TGTGCCAGCAGTCGGACAGCCAATCAGCCCCAGCATTTT	CASSRTANQPQHF
many	NA	TRBV5-1	TRBJ1-1	TGCGCCAGCAGCCTCCTGCAGACGAACACTGAAGCTTTCTTT	CASSLLQTNTEAFF
many	NA	TRBV3-1	TRBJ1-6	TGTGCCAGCAGCCGAACAGCTAATAATTCACCCCTCCACTTT	CASSRTANNSPLHF
many	NA	TRBV2	TRBJ2-3	TGTGCCAGCACAGAGTATCTGGGATCGGATACGCAGTATTTT	CASTEYLGSDTQYF
NA	TRBD1	TRBV19	TRBJ1-5	TGTGCCAGTAGTAATCAGGGGGCGAGGGGCAATCAGCCCCAGCATTTT	CASSNQGARGNQPQHF
few	TRBD1	TRBV2	TRBJ1-6	TGTGCCGGCGGGACAGTATCTTCACCCCTCCACTTT	CAGGTVSSPLHF
few	NA	TRBV25-1	TRBJ1-2	TGTGCCAGCAGGGCGGAATGGGGCTACACCTTC	CASRAEWGYTF
NA	TRBD1	TRBV20-1	TRBJ1-4	TGCAGTGCTTTTGATCCGGGACAGAGGAATGAAAAACTGTTTTTT	CSAFDPGQRNEKLFF
many	NA	TRBV28	TRBJ1-2	TGTGCCAGCAGTTGGGGAAATGGCTACACCTTC	CASSWGNGYTF
many	TRBD2	TRBV7-9	TRBJ2-3	TGTGCCAGCAGCTTAGGACCCACTAGCGCAGATACGCAGTATTTT	CASSLGPTSADTQYF
many	NA	TRBV6-1	TRBJ1-1	TGTGCCAGCATCGATGGCACTGAAGCTTTCTTT	CASIDGTEAFF
many	NA	TRBV12-3/TRBV12-4	TRBJ2-1	TGTGCCAGCCGGGGGAAGGGCTACAATGAGCAGTTCTTC	CASRGKGYNEQFF
many	NA	TRBV7-2	TRBJ2-7	TGTGCCAGCAGCTTCGGACAGAGTAGAAGGGCCGAGCAGTACTTC	CASSFGQSRRAEQYF
many	NA	TRBV5-1	TRBJ2-4	TGCGCCAGCAGCTTGTCCGGGGGCGGGAACATTCAGTACTTC	CASSLSGGGNIQYF
many	NA	TRBV3-1	TRBJ1-1	TGTGCCAGCAGCCAAAGAAATATGAACACTGAAGCTTTCTTT	CASSQRNMNTEAFF